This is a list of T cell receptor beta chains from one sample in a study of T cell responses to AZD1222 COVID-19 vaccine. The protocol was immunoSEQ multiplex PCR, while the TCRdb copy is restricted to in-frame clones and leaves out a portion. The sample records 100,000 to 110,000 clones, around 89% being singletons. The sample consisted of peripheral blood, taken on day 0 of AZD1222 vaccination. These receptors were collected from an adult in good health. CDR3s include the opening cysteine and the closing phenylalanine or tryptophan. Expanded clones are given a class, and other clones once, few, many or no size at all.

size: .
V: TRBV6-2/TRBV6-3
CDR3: CASSYSNRYNEQFF

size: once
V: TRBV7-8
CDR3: CASSPPTSLNEQFF

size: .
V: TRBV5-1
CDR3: CASSLAGVTGGSSGANVLTF

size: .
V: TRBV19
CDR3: CASSPRQGADYGYTF

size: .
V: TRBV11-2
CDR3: CASSLVRDDRSSF

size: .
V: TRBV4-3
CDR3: CASSQGSRDNSPLHF

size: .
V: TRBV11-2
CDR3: CASSPPGTDTQYF

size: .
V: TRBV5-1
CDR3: CASSLTGGTEAFF

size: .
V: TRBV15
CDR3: CATSSREGNEQFF

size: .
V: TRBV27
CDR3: CASSGRPDYGYTF

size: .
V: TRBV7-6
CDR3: CASSLVVSVLTNEKLFF

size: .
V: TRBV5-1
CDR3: CASSWGQGLGEQYF

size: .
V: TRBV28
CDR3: CASRRPPNSYLNEKLFF

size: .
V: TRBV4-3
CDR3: CASSQAIDFTGELFF

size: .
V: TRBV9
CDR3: CASSPYSGTGLAYEQYF

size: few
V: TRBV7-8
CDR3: CASSPKIMSSYNEQFF

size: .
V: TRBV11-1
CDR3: CASSLGQPISQETQYF

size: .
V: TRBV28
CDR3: CASSPSSYEQYF

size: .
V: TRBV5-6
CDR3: CASSLDGERDTQYF

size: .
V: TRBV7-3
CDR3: CASSQLAGDEQYF

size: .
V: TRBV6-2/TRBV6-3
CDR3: CASSYKTGLPKETQYF

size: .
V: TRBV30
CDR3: CAWAAGATNQPQHF

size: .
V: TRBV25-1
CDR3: CASSSGSSTEAFF

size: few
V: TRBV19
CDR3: CASSIPNSGRAGELFF

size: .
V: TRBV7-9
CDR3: CASSPPGGQRTEAFF

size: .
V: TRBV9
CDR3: CASSPRLAGGSSYNEQFF

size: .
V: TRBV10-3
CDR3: CAIGGTTARDTQYF